The 21 T cell receptor beta chains presented below share a single source sample, sequenced in a study of blood T cells in healthy people across ages. The authors ran a second PCR of 7 to 11 cycles using a sample-barcoded 5' primer and a J-beta primer mix. MiXCR, run by TCRdb on the 5' RACE reads, gives a single entry per CDR3 protein. The sample has about 1.8 million distinct CDR3 sequences, around 48% seen once. Sample: blood. All receptors derive from a woman in her thirties or forties in good health.

Only a few counts were recorded for this clonotype. The chain links TRBV29-1 to TRBJ1-2, with 7 bases fitting TRBD1. The junction had 9 bases not matched to a gene; V was cut back by 7 bases and J by 4 bases. This CDR3 is 13 amino acids long. The germline V gene encodes CDR1 SQVTM and CDR2 ANQGSEA. The CDR3 DNA reads as TGCAGCGCGGAGGAGGGGGCGGGCTATGGCTACACCTTC. Translation gives CSAEEGAGYGYTF.

This chain joins TRBV12-3 or TRBV12-4 and TRBJ2-1, with 14 bases matching TRBD2. The J call could be wrong; TRBJ2-7 is a better fit for the DNA end. This CDR3 comprises 18 residues. The CDR3 coding sequence is TGTGCCAGCAGGCGAGGGACTAGCGGGGGCAGCTCCTACAATGAGCAGTACTTC. Amino acid sequence: CASRRGTSGGSSYNEQYF.

CDR3 in DNA: TGTGCCAGCAGCCAAGAGTCTAGGCCGAGCTCCTACAATGAGCAGTTCTTC. As protein: CASSQESRPSSYNEQFF. The chain carries TRBV4-2 and TRBJ2-1, with D hard to call. Germline V gene sequence: CDR1 LGHNA, CDR2 YNFKEQ. Trimming cost V 0 bases and J 0 bases, with 12 bases left between them. This CDR3 region has 17 residues.

V is TRBV7-8 and J is TRBJ2-3; TRBD2 aligns across 8 bases. The CDR3 has 17 residues. Germline V gene lookup returns CDR1 SGHVS and CDR2 FQNEAQ. V shed 6 bases, J shed 5 bases, and the junction held 16 bases outside the gene matches. The CDR3 loop reads CASSQAWSGGSGDTQYF. The CDR3 coding sequence is TGTGCCAGCAGTCAGGCCTGGAGCGGGGGTTCGGGAGATACGCAGTATTTT. Drawing the rest from reference TRBV7-8 and TRBJ2-3, the complete variable domain is GAGVSQSPRYKVAKRGQDVALRCDPISGHVSLFWYQQALGQGPEFLTYFQNEAQLDKSGLPSDRFFAERPEGSVSTLKIQRTQQEDSAVYLCASSQAWSGGSGDTQYFGPGTRLTVL.

This chain connects TRBV6-5 to TRBJ2-4; D is ambiguous. The J call may be wrong; the DNA end is better matched by TRBJ2-7. Germline V CDR1 and CDR2: MNHEY, SVGAGI. The CDR3 extends over 13 amino acids. CDR3 sequence: CASSYSRNNEQYF. Written as DNA, the CDR3 is TGTGCCAGCAGTTATTCCAGAAACAACGAGCAGTACTTC.

This clonotype appeared once. The chain joins TRBV7-3 to TRBJ2-2; D not resolved. The CDR3 is made up of 12 amino acids. CDR1 is SGHTA and CDR2 is FQGTGA in the germline V gene. V shed 7 bases and J shed 1 base, with 4 bases lying between them. CDR3 in amino acids: CASIMNTGELFF. The CDR3, as DNA: TGTGCCAGCATCATGAACACCGGGGAGCTGTTTTTT.

This chain links TRBV5-1 with TRBJ2-7, with D possibly TRBD2 on 5 matching bases. The germline V gene encodes CDR1 SGHRS and CDR2 YFSETQ. The CDR3 extends over 12 amino acids. V was shortened by 6 bases and J by 2 bases, with 9 bases between the two germline ends. The CDR3 is CASKGAPYEQYF. In DNA form, the CDR3 reads TGCGCCAGCAAGGGAGCGCCCTACGAGCAGTACTTC.

There are a few counts of this clonotype. The gene calls are TRBV20-1 and TRBJ2-1; TRBD1 matches 11 bases. The ends lost 5 bases at V and 2 bases at J; junction bases unmatched: 5. Looked up from germline, CDR1 is DFQATT and CDR2 is SNEGSKA (reference sequence). This CDR3 region has 15 residues. The DNA for the CDR3 is TGCAGTGCTTACCCGGGACAGGGGGCCTACAATGAGCAGTTCTTC. Its translation is CSAYPGQGAYNEQFF.

Comment on this clonotype: Mismatch with germline at one junction end may stem from a read error. J is TRBJ1-2 and V is TRBV15, with D possibly matching TRBD1 (6 bases). The CDR3 consists of 12 residues. Germline V gives CDR1 LNHNV, CDR2 YYDKDF (reference sequence). CDR3 nucleotide sequence: TGCGCCAGCAGGAAGGGGGGCTATGGCTACACCTTC. This codes for CASRKGGYGYTF.

The chain joins TRBV7-9 to TRBJ2-7; D perhaps matches TRBD2 (5 bases). The germline V and J ends were trimmed by 4 bases and 4 bases, with 11 bases remaining between them. CDR1 SEHNR and CDR2 FQNEAQ come from the germline V gene (reference sequence). This CDR3 is built from 13 residues. CDR3 DNA sequence: TGTGCCAGCAGCTCCCCCTCGGGGTACGAGCAGTACTTC. Translation gives CASSSPSGYEQYF.

This chain connects TRBV20-1 to TRBJ1-1, with D possibly being TRBD1 (5 bases). V was clipped by 6 bases and J by 7 bases, with 12 bases between them. Per the germline V gene, CDR1 is DFQATT and CDR2 is SNEGSKA (reference sequence). The CDR3 runs to 11 residues. CDR3 DNA sequence: TGCAGTGCACCCCGGGGGGGTGAAGCTTTCTTT. Encoded protein: CSAPRGGEAFF.

This clonotype was counted only a few times. The chain carries TRBV7-2 and TRBJ2-7; D remains unclear. Trimming removed 0 bases at V and 5 bases at J, with 11 bases between. Germline V gene data show CDR1 as SGHTA and CDR2 as FQGNSA. The CDR3 consists of 14 residues. The CDR3, as DNA: TGTGCCAGCAGCTTAGCAGGGTTAAACGACGAGCAGTACTTC. It is translated as CASSLAGLNDEQYF.

This clonotype was detected only a few times. The chain links TRBV29-1 to TRBJ2-1; D gene ambiguous. The V and J ends lost 5 bases and 4 bases respectively, with 6 bases between them. Per germline, CDR1 SQVTM and CDR2 ANQGSEA. The CDR3 extends over 11 amino acids. The CDR3 here is CSVLKYNEQFF. The CDR3 DNA sequence: TGCAGCGTTCTGAAGTACAATGAGCAGTTCTTC.

The chain links TRBV7-9 to TRBJ2-1, with D possibly being TRBD1 (5 bases). The CDR3 spans 15 residues. Germline V gene lookup returns CDR1 SEHNR and CDR2 FQNEAQ (reference sequence). Trimming cost V 7 bases and J 9 bases, with 22 bases left between them. The CDR3 spells CASNMQGLGGFEQFF. The CDR3 DNA reads TGTGCCAGCAATATGCAGGGTCTGGGTGGCTTTGAGCAGTTCTTC.

The J gene is TRBJ2-7, the V gene TRBV6-7; perhaps TRBD1 as D (6 bases). TRBV6-7 counts as an open reading frame of uncertain function. The CDR3 is 15 residues long. V lost 7 bases, J lost 3 bases, and 19 bases lay in between. CDR3 residues: CASILNRDTDYEQYF. CDR3 nucleotide sequence: TGTGCCAGCATTCTAAACCGGGACACCGACTACGAGCAGTACTTC.

In this sample, this clonotype turned up a few times. This chain uses TRBV4-3 with TRBJ2-3; the match to TRBD2 covers 7 bases. J gave up 5 bases and V 4 bases, and 15 bases lay outside the gene matches. Germline V CDR1 and CDR2: LGHNA, YSLEER. The CDR3 consists of 17 residues. The CDR3 protein is CASSPQMTSIPEDTQYF. The CDR3 DNA follows: TGCGCCAGCAGCCCCCAGATGACTAGCATCCCTGAAGATACGCAGTATTTT.

The V gene is TRBV4-2, the J gene TRBJ2-5, with D hard to call. The J call could be wrong; TRBJ2-7 is a better fit for the DNA end. This CDR3 is built from 17 residues. In germline, CDR1 is LGHNA, CDR2 YNFKEQ. Written as DNA, the CDR3 is TGTGCCAGCAGCCTATCCCAACCGGGCCTAGTCCCCTACGAGCAGTACTTC. Its translation: CASSLSQPGLVPYEQYF.

This chain connects TRBV2 to TRBJ2-7; 10 bases match TRBD2. This CDR3 spans 16 amino acids. Germline CDR1 reads SNHLY; CDR2 reads FYNNEI. V was clipped by 5 bases and J by 10 bases; unmatched bases: 17. Written as DNA, the CDR3 is TGTGCCAGCAGTCCGAGGGGGGGACTAGCGAAGAATACCCAGTACTTC. This gives the protein CASSPRGGLAKNTQYF.

About this clonotype: Relative to the germline gene, one junction end is altered; a read error may explain this. V is TRBV5-1 and J is TRBJ2-1; 8 bases are a match to TRBD2. The CDR3 length is 17 residues. CDR1 and CDR2 (germline): SGHRS, YFSETQ. DNA of the CDR3: TGCGCCAGCGGCTTTTATAGTAACCTAGCGGGTAGCAATGAGCAGTTCTTC. Translated: CASGFYSNLAGSNEQFF.

This clonotype came up many times. The J gene is TRBJ2-1, the V gene TRBV5-1; 7 nucleotides agree with TRBD1. V gave up 4 bases and J gave up 2 bases; unmatched junction bases: 3. The CDR3 loop spans 14 amino acids. Per germline, CDR1 SGHRS and CDR2 YFSETQ. The CDR3 here is CASSPGQTYNEQFF. The CDR3 region has the DNA TGCGCCAGCAGCCCGGGACAGACCTACAATGAGCAGTTCTTC.

Remarks on this clonotype: Just one base apart from a much larger clone, this may be a read error. Here the CDR3 reads CASSLNVEQFF. The CDR3 DNA reads TGTGCCAGCAGCTTAAACGTTGAGCAGTTCTTC. The V gene is TRBV7-2, the J gene TRBJ2-1; D is ambiguous. CDR1 and CDR2 from the germline V gene are SGHTA and FQGNSA. V was shortened by 2 bases and J by 9 bases, with 5 bases between the two germline ends. The CDR3 is made up of 11 amino acids. Supplemented by reference TRBV7-2 and TRBJ2-1, the full variable domain reads GAGVSQSPSNKVTEKGKDVELRCDPISGHTALYWYRQSLGQGLEFLIYFQGNSAPDKSGLPSDRFSAERTGGSVSTLTIQRTQQEDSAVYLCASSLNVEQFFGPGTRLTVL.